These 17 T cell receptor beta chains share one sample of origin, sequenced in a study of a mutant IDH1 vaccine in newly diagnosed glioma. Regarding time point: week 5, during vaccination. The study gave 300 ug of mutant IDH1 20-mer peptide per vaccine dose, with topical imiquimod. Which antigens these TCRs recognize remains unknown. Sequencing used immunoSEQ multiplex PCR; TCRdb keeps in-frame clones, though not all of them. The sample records roughly 40,000 clones, over 75% being singletons. Specimen: PBMCs, collected from a glioma patient whose treatment included an IDH1 peptide vaccine. These receptors were obtained from a man aged 35-49 years with glioma.

The genes are TRBV28 and TRBJ1-2; D may be TRBD1 (5 bases). Trimming removed 7 bases at V and 4 bases at J, with 13 bases between. Germline CDR1 and CDR2: MDHEN and SYDVKM. CDR3 size: 13 residues. CDR3 nucleotide sequence: TGTGCCAGCACCAAGGAGGGGTTCTATGGCTACACCTTC. As protein: CASTKEGFYGYTF.

The chain links TRBV7-2 to TRBJ2-3; D is ambiguous. Between the trimmed V and J ends, which lost 2 bases and 4 bases, there was a span of 10 bases. Germline V gene sequence: CDR1 SGHTA, CDR2 FQGNSA. This CDR3 is 14 amino acids long. CDR3 sequence (DNA): TGTGCCAGCAGCTTATTGGTGGGTCCAGATACGCAGTATTTT. Residues: CASSLLVGPDTQYF.

The gene calls are TRBV7-3 and TRBJ2-7; D call uncertain. Germline-derived CDR1 and CDR2 are SGHTA and FQGTGA. CDR3 size: 15 residues. V dropped 6 bases and J dropped 6 bases, with 21 bases sitting between them. The CDR3 protein is CASSGDSSYPREQYF. In nucleotides, the CDR3 is TGTGCCAGCAGTGGTGACTCATCCTACCCCCGCGAGCAGTACTTC.

This sequence joins TRBV10-3 and TRBJ2-7, with TRBD2 matching over 13 bases. Per germline, CDR1 ENHRY and CDR2 SYGVKD. The V gene end was trimmed by 3 bases and the J gene end by 1 base; junction bases not matched to a gene: 6. The CDR3 is 17 residues long. The CDR3 is CAISDGQGLAGSYEQYF. The DNA for the CDR3 is TGTGCCATCAGTGACGGTCAGGGACTAGCGGGGTCCTACGAGCAGTACTTC.

The DNA for the CDR3 is TGTGCCAGCAGTCCTCGGACTAGCGGTCCCTACGAGCAGTACTTC. This encodes CASSPRTSGPYEQYF. The rearrangement uses TRBV27 and TRBJ2-7; 10 nucleotides line up with TRBD2. The CDR3 is 15 amino acids. J was trimmed by 2 bases and V by 5 bases; bases with no gene match: 6. Germline assignment: CDR1 MNHEY and CDR2 SMNVEV (reference sequence).

The chain carries TRBV27 and TRBJ1-5; D perhaps matches TRBD1 (5 bases). Per the germline V gene, CDR1 is MNHEY and CDR2 is SMNVEV (reference sequence). V gave up 5 bases and J gave up 5 bases, with 13 bases separating them. The CDR3 is made up of 14 amino acids. Here the CDR3 DNA reads TGTGCCAGCAGTCCCCAGGGATACTATCAGCCCCAGCATTTT. Encoded protein: CASSPQGYYQPQHF.

J is TRBJ1-2 and V is TRBV5-1, with 10 positions matching TRBD1. Germline trimming cut 4 bases from V and 4 bases from J; bases unmatched to any gene: 7. Germline assignment: CDR1 SGHRS and CDR2 YFSETQ. This CDR3 is 15 amino acids long. The chain's CDR3 is CASSLRDRGGYGYTF. As DNA, the CDR3 is TGCGCCAGCAGCCTCCGGGACAGGGGCGGCTATGGCTACACCTTC.

This chain links TRBV29-1 with TRBJ2-1; no clear D. The V and J ends lost 1 base and 1 base respectively, with 14 bases between them. Per germline, CDR1 SQVTM and CDR2 ANQGSEA. The CDR3 spans 16 residues. CDR3 in DNA: TGCAGCGTTGAAGGGTTCGGCCAGGCTTCCTACAATGAGCAGTTCTTC. Residues: CSVEGFGQASYNEQFF.

DNA for the CDR3: TGTGCCAGCAGCTTTACCGGGACAGCCATTGCAACTAATGAAAAACTGTTTTTT. Encoded protein: CASSFTGTAIATNEKLFF. V and J are TRBV5-8 and TRBJ1-4; 7 bases map to TRBD1. The V gene's germline CDR1 is SGHTS and CDR2 YDEGEE. Trimming took 2 bases from V and 0 from J; bases not matched to a gene: 10. There are 18 residues in the CDR3. Variable domain in full (rest from reference TRBV5-8 and TRBJ1-4): EAGVTQSPTHLIKTRGQQATLRCSPISGHTSVYWYQQALGLGLQFLLWYDEGEERNRGNFPPRFSGRQFPNYSSELNVNALELEDSALYLCASSFTGTAIATNEKLFFGSGTQLSVL.

The chain has TRBV19 and TRBJ2-7, with D hard to call. V lost 3 bases and J lost 0, with 6 bases in between. In germline, CDR1 is LNHDA, CDR2 SQIVND (reference sequence). The CDR3 covers 13 residues. CDR3: CASSILNSYEQYF. CDR3 bases: TGTGCCAGTAGTATCTTGAACTCCTACGAGCAGTACTTC. Variable domain in full (rest from reference TRBV19 and TRBJ2-7): DGGITQSPKYLFRKEGQNVTLSCEQNLNHDAMYWYRQDPGQGLRLIYYSQIVNDFQKGDIAEGYSVSREKKESFPLTVTSAQKNPTAFYLCASSILNSYEQYFGPGTRLTVT.

The chain links TRBV27 to TRBJ2-3; TRBD1 aligns across 8 bases. Germline CDR1 is MNHEY and CDR2 is SMNVEV (reference sequence). The CDR3 sequence is 14 residues long. V lost 3 bases to trimming and J lost 4 bases; unmatched junction nucleotides: 3. The CDR3 nucleotides read TGTGCCAGCAGTTTTCTGGGACAGGCAGATACGCAGTATTTT. Amino acids: CASSFLGQADTQYF.

The V gene is TRBV4-2, the J gene TRBJ1-2; TRBD1 matches at 7 bases. Germline lookup yields CDR1 LGHNA and CDR2 YNFKEQ. The CDR3 is 15 amino acids. Trimming took 0 bases from V and 4 from J; bases not matched to a gene: 5. This chain's CDR3 is CASSQDLGTAYGYTF. Here the CDR3 DNA reads TGTGCCAGCAGCCAAGATCTTGGGACAGCCTATGGCTACACCTTC.

V and J are TRBV7-3 and TRBJ2-1; a possible D gene is TRBD2 (5 bases). Germline values: CDR1 SGHTA, CDR2 FQGTGA. The V end was cut by 0 bases, the J end by 5 bases, with 11 bases between. The CDR3 is made up of 15 amino acids. CDR3 DNA: TGTGCCAGCAGCTTAACGGGGAGCGCGAACAATGAGCAGTTCTTC. Translation: CASSLTGSANNEQFF.

The rearrangement links TRBV7-3 to TRBJ2-1; 9 nucleotides align to TRBD2. Trimming cost V 4 bases and J 6 bases; bases outside gene matches: 7. The V gene's germline CDR1 is SGHTA and CDR2 FQGTGA. The CDR3 runs 15 residues. CDR3 in DNA: TGTGCCAGCAGCTACCGATTAGCGGGAGTCAATGAGCAGTTCTTC. Translated, it gives CASSYRLAGVNEQFF. Filled out from reference TRBV7-3 and TRBJ2-1, the complete variable domain reads GAGVSQTPSNKVTEKGKYVELRCDPISGHTALYWYRQSLGQGPEFLIYFQGTGAADDSGLPNDRFFAVRPEGSVSTLKIQRTERGDSAVYLCASSYRLAGVNEQFFGPGTRLTVL.

The chain links TRBV15 to TRBJ2-2; 9 nucleotides line up with TRBD1. The CDR3 length is 16 residues. CDR1 and CDR2 from the germline V gene are LNHNV and YYDKDF (reference sequence). V dropped 1 base and J dropped 0; count of bases not matched to a gene: 0. The CDR3 loop reads CATSRGDRANTGELFF. The CDR3 DNA is TGTGCCACCAGCAGAGGGGACAGGGCGAACACCGGGGAGCTGTTTTTT.

The CDR3 loop reads CASSSSPSGVQYF. Written as DNA, the CDR3 is TGTGCCAGCAGCTCAAGTCCTAGCGGAGTTCAGTATTTT. The rearrangement uses TRBV7-3 and TRBJ2-3; 7 positions match TRBD2. This CDR3 is 13 amino acids long. Losses at the gene ends were 4 bases for V and 12 bases for J; bases not matched to a gene: 10. CDR1 and CDR2 from the germline V gene are SGHTA and FQGTGA. Supplemented by reference TRBV7-3 and TRBJ2-3, the full variable domain reads GAGVSQTPSNKVTEKGKYVELRCDPISGHTALYWYRQSLGQGPEFLIYFQGTGAADDSGLPNDRFFAVRPEGSVSTLKIQRTERGDSAVYLCASSSSPSGVQYFGPGTRLTVL.

The gene calls are TRBV6-5 and TRBJ2-3; D is possibly TRBD2 (5 bases). CDR3 length: 14 amino acids. V shed 6 bases and J shed 1 base, with 11 bases lying between them. The germline V gene encodes CDR1 MNHEY and CDR2 SVGAGI. The CDR3 protein is CASRLRRGTDTQYF. In nucleotides, the CDR3 is TGTGCCAGCAGACTTAGGCGGGGCACAGATACGCAGTATTTT.